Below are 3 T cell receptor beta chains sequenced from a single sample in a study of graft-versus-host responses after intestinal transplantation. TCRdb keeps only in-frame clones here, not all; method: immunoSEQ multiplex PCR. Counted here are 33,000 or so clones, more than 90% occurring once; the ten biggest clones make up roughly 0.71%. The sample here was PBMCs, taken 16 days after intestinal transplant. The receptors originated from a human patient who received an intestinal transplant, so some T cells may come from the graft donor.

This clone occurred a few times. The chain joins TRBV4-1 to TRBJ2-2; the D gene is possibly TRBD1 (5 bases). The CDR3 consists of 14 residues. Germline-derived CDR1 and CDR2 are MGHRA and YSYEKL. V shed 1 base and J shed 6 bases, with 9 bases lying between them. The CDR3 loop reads CASSQGRVAGELFF. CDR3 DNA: TGCGCCAGCAGCCAAGGCAGGGTGGCCGGGGAGCTGTTTTTT.

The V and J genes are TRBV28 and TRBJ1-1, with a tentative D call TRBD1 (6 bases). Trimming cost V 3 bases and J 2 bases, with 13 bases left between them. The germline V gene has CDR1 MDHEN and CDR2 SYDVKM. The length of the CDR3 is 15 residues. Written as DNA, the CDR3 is TGTGCCAGCAGTTTTGTAGGGGGGCTAAACACTGAAGCTTTCTTT. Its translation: CASSFVGGLNTEAFF.

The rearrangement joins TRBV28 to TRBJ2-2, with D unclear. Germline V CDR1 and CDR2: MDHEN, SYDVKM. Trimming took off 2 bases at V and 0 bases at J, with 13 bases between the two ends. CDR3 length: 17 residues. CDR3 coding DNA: TGTGCCAGCAGTTTAGTCGTAGGACGAACGAACACCGGGGAGCTGTTTTTT. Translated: CASSLVVGRTNTGELFF.